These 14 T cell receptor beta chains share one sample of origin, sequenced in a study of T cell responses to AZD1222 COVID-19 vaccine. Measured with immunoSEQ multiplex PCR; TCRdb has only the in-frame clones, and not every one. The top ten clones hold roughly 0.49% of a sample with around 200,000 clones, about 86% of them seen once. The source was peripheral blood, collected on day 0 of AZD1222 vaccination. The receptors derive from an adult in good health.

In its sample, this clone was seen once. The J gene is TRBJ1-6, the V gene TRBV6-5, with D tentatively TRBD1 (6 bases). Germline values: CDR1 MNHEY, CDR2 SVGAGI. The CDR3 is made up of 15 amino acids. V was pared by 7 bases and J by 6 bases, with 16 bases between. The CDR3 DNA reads TGTGCCAGCACCAAAATGGACAGCCCTAATTCACCCCTCCACTTT. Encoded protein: CASTKMDSPNSPLHF.

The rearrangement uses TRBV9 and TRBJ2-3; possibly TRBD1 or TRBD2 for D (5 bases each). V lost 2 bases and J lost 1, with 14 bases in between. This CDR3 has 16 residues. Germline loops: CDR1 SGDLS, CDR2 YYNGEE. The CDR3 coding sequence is TGTGCCAGCAGCGTCTCTCCCCAGGGAGGCACAGATACGCAGTATTTT. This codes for CASSVSPQGGTDTQYF.

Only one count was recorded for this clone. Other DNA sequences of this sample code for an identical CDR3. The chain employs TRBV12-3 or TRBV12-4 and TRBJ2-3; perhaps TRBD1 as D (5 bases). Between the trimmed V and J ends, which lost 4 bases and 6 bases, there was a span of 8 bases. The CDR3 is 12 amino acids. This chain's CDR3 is CASSSSGDTQYF. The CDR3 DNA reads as TGTGCCAGCAGTTCCTCAGGGGATACGCAGTATTTT.

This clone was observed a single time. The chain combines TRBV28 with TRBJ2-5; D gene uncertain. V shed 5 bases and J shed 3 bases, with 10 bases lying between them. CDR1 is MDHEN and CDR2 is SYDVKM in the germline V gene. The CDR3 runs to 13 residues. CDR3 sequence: CASSHSTKETQYF. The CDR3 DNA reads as TGTGCCAGCAGTCACAGTACGAAAGAGACCCAGTACTTC.

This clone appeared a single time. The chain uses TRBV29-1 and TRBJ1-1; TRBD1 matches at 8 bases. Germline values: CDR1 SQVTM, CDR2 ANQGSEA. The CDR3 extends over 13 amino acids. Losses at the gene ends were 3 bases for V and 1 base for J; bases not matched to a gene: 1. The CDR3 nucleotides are TGCAGCGTTGACGGACAGGGGAACACTGAAGCTTTCTTT. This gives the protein CSVDGQGNTEAFF. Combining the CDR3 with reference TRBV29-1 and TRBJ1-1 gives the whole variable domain SAVISQKPSRDICQRGTSLTIQCQVDSQVTMMFWYRQQPGQSLTLIATANQGSEATYESGFVIDKFPISRPNLTFSTLTVSNMSPEDSSIYLCSVDGQGNTEAFFGQGTRLTVV.

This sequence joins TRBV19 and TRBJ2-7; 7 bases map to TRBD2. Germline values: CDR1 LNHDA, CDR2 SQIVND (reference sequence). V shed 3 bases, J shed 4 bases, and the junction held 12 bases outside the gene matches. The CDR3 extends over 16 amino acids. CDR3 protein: CASSIGSGAGRYEQYF. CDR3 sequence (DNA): TGTGCCAGTAGTATCGGGAGTGGAGCGGGGCGGTACGAGCAGTACTTC.

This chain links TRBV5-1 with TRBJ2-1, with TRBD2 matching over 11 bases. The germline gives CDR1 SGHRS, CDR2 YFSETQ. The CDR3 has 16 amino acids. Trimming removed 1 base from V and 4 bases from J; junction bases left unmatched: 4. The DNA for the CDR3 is TGCGCCAGCAGCTTGACCCTAGCGGGAGGTTACAATGAGCAGTTCTTC. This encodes CASSLTLAGGYNEQFF. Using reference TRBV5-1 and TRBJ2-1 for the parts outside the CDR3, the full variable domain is KAGVTQTPRYLIKTRGQQVTLSCSPISGHRSVSWYQQTPGQGLQFLFEYFSETQRNKGNFPGRFSGRQFSNSRSEMNVSTLELGDSALYLCASSLTLAGGYNEQFFGPGTRLTVL.

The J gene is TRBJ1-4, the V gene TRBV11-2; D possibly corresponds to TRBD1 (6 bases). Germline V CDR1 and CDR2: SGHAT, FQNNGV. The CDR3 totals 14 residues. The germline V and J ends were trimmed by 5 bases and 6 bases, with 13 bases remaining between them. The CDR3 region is CASSPAGGDEKLFF. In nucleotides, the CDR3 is TGTGCCAGCAGCCCCGCCGGGGGCGATGAAAAACTGTTTTTT.

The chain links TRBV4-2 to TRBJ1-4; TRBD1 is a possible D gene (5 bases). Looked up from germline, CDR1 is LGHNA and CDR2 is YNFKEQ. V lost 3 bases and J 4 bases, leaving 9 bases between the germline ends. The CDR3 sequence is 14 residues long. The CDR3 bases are TGTGCCAGCAGCCACGGGACGGATAATGAAAAACTGTTTTTT. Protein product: CASSHGTDNEKLFF.

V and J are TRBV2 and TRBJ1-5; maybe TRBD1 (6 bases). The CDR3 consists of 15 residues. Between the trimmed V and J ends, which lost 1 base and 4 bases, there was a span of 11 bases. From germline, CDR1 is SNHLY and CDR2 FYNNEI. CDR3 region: CASSEVGGINQPQHF. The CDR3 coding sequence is TGTGCCAGCAGTGAAGTAGGGGGGATTAATCAGCCCCAGCATTTT.

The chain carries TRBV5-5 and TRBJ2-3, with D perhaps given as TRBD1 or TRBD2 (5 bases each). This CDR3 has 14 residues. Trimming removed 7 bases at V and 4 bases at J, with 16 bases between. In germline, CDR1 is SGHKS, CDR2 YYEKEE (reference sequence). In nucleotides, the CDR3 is TGTGCCAGCTCTTCTGGGGGTAGTGCAGATACGCAGTATTTT. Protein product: CASSSGGSADTQYF.

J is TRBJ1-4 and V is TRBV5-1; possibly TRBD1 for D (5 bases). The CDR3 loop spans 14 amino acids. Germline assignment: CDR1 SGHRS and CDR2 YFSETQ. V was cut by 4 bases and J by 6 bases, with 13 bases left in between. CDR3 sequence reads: CASSLQGRDEKLFF. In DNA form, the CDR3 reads TGCGCCAGCAGCCTTCAGGGTAGGGATGAAAAACTGTTTTTT.

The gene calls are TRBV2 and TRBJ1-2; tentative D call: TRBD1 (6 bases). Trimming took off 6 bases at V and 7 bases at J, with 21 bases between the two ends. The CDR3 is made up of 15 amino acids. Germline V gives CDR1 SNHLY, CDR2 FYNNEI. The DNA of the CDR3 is TGTGCCAGCAGCCCTTCCCAGGGGACGGGAAGTGGCTACACCTTC. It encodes CASSPSQGTGSGYTF.

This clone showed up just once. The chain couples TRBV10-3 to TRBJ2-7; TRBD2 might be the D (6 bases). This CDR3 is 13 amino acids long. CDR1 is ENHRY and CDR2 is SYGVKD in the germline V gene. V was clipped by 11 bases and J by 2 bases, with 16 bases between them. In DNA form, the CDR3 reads TGTGCCTACGGAGGGGCGCAAACCTACGAGCAGTACTTC. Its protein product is CAYGGAQTYEQYF.